This TCR beta chain was observed in a study of shared clonotypes between healthy human individuals. Germline V gene data show CDR1 as SGDLS and CDR2 as YYNGEE. Between the trimmed V and J ends, which lost 4 bases and 4 bases, there was a span of 31 bases. The CDR3 loop spans 20 amino acids. Produced via immunoSEQ multiplex PCR; TCRdb's table is partial and in-frame only. The sample lists roughly 1 million clones; more than 65% were seen once. The V call is TRBV9, the J call TRBJ2-3; D possibly matches TRBD1 or TRBD2 (5 bases each). Specimen: memory CD4+ T cells sorted from blood. Indicated subset: CD45RA-negative fraction. The clonotype originates from a young man in good health. The CDR3 here is CASSPGSAQGTFGLADTQYF. The CDR3 bases are TGTGCCAGCAGCCCAGGGTCTGCCCAAGGGACCTTCGGGTTGGCAGATACGCAGTATTTT.